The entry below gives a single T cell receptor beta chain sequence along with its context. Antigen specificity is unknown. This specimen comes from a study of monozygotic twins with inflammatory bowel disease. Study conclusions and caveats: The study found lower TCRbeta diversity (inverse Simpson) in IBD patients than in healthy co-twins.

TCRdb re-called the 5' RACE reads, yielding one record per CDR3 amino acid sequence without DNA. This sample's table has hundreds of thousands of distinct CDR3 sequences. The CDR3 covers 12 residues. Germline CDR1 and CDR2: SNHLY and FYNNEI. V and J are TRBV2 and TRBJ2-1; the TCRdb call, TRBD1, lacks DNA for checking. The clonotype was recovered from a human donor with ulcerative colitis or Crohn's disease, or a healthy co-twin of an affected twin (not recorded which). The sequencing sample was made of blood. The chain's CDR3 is CAGAGNNNEQFF.